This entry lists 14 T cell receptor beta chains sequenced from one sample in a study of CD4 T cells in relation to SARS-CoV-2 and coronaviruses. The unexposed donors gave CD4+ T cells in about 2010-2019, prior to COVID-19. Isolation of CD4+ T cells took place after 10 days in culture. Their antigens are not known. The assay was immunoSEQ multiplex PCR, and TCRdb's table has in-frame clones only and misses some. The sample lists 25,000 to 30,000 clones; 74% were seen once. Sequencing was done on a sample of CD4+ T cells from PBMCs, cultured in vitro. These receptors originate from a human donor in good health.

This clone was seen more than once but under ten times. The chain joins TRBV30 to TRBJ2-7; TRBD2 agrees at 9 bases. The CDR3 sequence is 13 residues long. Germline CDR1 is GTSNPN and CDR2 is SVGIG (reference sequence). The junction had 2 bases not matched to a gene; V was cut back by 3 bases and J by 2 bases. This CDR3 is CAWRSSGAYEQYF. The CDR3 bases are TGTGCCTGGAGGTCTAGCGGGGCCTACGAGCAGTACTTC. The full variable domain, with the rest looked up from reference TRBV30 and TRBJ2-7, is SQTIHQWPATLVQPVGSPLSLECTVEGTSNPNLYWYRQAAGRGLQLLFYSVGIGQISSEVPQNLSASRPQDRQFILSSKKLLLSDSGFYLCAWRSSGAYEQYFGPGTRLTVT.

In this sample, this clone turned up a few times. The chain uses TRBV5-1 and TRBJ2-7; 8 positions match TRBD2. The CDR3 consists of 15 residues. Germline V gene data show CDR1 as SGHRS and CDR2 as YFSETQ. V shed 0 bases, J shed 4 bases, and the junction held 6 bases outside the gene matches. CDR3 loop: CASSLGLAIGYEQYF. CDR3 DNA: TGCGCCAGCAGCTTGGGACTAGCGATTGGGTACGAGCAGTACTTC.

The CDR3 reads CASSLQQGFTETQYF. Here the CDR3 DNA reads TGTGCCAGCAGCTTACAACAGGGGTTTACGGAGACCCAGTACTTC. The genes are TRBV7-2 and TRBJ2-5; 7 positions agree with TRBD1. The CDR3 runs to 15 residues. Germline V gene data show CDR1 as SGHTA and CDR2 as FQGNSA. J lost 5 bases, V lost 2 bases, and 8 bases had no gene match.

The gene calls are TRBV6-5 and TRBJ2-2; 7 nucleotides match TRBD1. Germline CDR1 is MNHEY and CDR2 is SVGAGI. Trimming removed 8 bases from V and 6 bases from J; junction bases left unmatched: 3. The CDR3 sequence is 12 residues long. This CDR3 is CASGQGAGELFF. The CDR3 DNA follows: TGTGCCAGCGGGCAGGGGGCCGGGGAGCTGTTTTTT.

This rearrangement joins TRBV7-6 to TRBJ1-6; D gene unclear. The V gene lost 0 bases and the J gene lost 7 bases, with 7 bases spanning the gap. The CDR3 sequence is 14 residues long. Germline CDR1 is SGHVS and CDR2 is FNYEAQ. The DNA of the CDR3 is TGTGCCAGCAGCTTAGCCCTCAGAAATTCACCCCTCCACTTT. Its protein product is CASSLALRNSPLHF.

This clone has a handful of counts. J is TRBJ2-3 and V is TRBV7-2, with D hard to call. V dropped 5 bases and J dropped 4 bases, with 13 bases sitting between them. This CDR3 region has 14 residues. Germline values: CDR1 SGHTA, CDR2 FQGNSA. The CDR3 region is CASSPPGSSDTQYF. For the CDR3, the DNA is TGTGCCAGCAGCCCCCCAGGCAGTTCAGATACGCAGTATTTT.

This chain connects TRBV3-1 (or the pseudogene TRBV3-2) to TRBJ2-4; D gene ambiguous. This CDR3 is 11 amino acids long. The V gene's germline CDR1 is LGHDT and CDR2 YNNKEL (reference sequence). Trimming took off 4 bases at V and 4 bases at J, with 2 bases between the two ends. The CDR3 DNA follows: TGTGCCAGCAGCCGAAAAAACATTCAGTACTTC. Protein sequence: CASSRKNIQYF.

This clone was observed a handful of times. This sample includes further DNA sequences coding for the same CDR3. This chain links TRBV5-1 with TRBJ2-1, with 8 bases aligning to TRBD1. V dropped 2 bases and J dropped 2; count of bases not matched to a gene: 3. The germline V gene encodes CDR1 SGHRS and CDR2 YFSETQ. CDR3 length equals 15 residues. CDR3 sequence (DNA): TGCGCCAGCAGCTTACAGGGGGGCCCCTACAATGAGCAGTTCTTC. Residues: CASSLQGGPYNEQFF.

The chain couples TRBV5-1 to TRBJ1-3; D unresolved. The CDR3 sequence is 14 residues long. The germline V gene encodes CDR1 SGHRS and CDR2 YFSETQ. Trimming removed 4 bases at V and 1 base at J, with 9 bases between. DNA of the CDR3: TGCGCCAGCAGCCCGACTGAGTCTGGAAACACCATATATTTT. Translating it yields CASSPTESGNTIYF.

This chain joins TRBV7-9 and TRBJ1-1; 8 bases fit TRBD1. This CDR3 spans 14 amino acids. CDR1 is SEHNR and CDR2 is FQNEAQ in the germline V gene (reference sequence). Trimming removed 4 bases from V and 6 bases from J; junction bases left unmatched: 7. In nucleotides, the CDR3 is TGTGCCAGCAGCTACGGACAGGGACTCGCTGAAGCTTTCTTT. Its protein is CASSYGQGLAEAFF.

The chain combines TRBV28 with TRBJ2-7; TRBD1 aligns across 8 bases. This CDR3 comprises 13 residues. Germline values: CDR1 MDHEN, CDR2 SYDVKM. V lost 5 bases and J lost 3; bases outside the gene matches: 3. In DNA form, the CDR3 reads TGTGCCAGCAGTCCCGGACAGGGCTACGAGCAGTACTTC. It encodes CASSPGQGYEQYF.

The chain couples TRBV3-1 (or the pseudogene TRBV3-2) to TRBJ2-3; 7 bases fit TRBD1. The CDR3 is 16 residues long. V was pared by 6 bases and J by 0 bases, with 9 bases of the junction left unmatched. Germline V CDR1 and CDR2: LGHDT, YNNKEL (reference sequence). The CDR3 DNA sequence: TGTGCCAGCAGTCGCAGTCGGACAGGAAGCACAGATACGCAGTATTTT. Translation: CASSRSRTGSTDTQYF.

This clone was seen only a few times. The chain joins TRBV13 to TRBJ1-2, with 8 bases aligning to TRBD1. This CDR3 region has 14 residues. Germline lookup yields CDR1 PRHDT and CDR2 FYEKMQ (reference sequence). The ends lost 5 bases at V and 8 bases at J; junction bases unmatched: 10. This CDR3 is CASSTFDRGGGYTF. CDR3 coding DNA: TGTGCCAGCAGCACATTTGACAGGGGTGGAGGCTACACCTTC.

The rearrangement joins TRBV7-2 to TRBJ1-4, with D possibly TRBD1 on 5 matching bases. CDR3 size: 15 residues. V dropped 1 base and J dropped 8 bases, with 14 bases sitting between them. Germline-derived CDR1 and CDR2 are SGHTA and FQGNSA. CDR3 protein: CASSLGTPGREKLFF. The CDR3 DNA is TGTGCCAGCAGCTTAGGGACACCGGGTCGGGAAAAACTGTTTTTT.